One TCR beta chain is described in this entry. Method: immunoSEQ multiplex PCR; TCRdb's copy keeps in-frame clones and lacks some. Here the sample spans 10,000 to 15,000 clones, approximately 91% being singletons. Treatment reported: preoperative locoregional IRX-2 cytokine immunotherapy. This phase Ib study tested locoregional IRX-2 cytokine immunotherapy given before surgery. The sample is drawn from a study of preoperative IRX-2 immunotherapy in early breast cancer. Germline V gives CDR1 SEHNR, CDR2 FQNEAQ (reference sequence). This CDR3 has 14 amino acids. With 1 base removed from V and 8 bases from J, the gap between germline ends came to 11 bases.

This chain connects TRBV7-9 to TRBJ1-4; weak D call: TRBD1 (6 bases). This clonotype was sampled from a human donor with breast cancer. Collection took place from a patient treated with IRX-2 immunotherapy. The chain's CDR3 is CASSLGGGGEKLFF. The CDR3 DNA is TGTGCCAGCAGCTTAGGTGGAGGGGGGGAAAAACTGTTTTTT.